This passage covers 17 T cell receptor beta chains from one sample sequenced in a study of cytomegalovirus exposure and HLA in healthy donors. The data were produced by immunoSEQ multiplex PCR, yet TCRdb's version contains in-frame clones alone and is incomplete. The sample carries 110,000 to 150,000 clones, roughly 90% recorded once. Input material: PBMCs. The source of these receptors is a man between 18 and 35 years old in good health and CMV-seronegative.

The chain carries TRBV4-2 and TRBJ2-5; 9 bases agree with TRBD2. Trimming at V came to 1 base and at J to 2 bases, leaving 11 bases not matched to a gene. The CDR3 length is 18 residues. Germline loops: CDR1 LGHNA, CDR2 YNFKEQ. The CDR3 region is CASSQVPAGSGGQETQYF. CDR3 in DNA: TGTGCCAGCAGCCAAGTTCCAGCGGGTAGCGGGGGACAAGAGACCCAGTACTTC.

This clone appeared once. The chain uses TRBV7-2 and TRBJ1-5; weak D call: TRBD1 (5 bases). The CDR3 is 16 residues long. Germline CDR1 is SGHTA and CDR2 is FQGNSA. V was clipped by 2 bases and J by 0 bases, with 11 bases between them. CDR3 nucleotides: TGTGCCAGCAGCTTATCTTGGGGGGGTAGCAATCAGCCCCAGCATTTT. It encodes CASSLSWGGSNQPQHF.

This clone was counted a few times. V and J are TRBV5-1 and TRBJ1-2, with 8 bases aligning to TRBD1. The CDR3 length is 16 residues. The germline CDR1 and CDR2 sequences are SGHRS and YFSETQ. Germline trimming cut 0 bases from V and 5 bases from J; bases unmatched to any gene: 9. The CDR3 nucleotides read TGCGCCAGCAGCTTGGGAAGGTGGGGACAGGATTATGGCTACACCTTC. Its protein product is CASSLGRWGQDYGYTF.

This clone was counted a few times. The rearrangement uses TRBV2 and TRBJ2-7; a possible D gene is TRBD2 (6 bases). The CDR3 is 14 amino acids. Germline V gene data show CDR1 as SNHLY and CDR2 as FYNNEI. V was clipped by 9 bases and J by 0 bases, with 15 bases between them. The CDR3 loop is CASRTGVLSYEQYF. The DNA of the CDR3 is TGTGCCAGTCGAACGGGGGTACTCTCCTACGAGCAGTACTTC.

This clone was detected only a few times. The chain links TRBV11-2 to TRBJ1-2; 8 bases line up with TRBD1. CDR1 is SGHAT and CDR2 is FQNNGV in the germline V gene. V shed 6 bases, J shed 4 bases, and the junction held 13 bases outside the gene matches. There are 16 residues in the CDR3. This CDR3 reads CASSYPGTGTIYGYTF. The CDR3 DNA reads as TGTGCCAGCAGTTACCCCGGGACAGGAACTATCTATGGCTACACCTTC.

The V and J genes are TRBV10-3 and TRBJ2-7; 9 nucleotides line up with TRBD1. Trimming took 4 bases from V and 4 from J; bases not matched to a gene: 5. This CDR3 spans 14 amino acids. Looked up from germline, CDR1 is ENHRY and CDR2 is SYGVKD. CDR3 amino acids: CAISGGDRDYEQYF. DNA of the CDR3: TGTGCCATCAGTGGGGGGGACAGGGATTACGAGCAGTACTTC.

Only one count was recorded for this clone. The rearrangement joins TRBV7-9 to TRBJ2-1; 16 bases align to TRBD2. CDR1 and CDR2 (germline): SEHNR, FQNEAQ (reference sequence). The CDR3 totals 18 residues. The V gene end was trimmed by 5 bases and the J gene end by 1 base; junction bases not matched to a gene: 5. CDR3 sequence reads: CASSVGLAGGWSYNEQFF. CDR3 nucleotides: TGTGCCAGCAGCGTGGGACTAGCGGGGGGGTGGTCCTACAATGAGCAGTTCTTC.

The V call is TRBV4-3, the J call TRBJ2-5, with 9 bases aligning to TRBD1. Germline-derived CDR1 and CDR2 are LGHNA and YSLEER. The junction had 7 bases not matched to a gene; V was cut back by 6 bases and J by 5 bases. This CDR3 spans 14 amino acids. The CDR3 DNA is TGCGCCAGCAGTGCACAGGGGGCGTCGGAGACCCAGTACTTC. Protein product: CASSAQGASETQYF.

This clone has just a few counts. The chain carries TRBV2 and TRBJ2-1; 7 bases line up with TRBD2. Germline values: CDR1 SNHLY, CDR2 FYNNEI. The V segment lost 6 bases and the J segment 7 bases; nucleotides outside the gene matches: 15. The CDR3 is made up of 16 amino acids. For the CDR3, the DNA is TGTGCCAGCAGCGCCCCAGGACTAGATATCCTGAATGAGCAGTTCTTC. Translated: CASSAPGLDILNEQFF. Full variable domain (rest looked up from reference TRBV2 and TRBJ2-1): EPEVTQTPSHQVTQMGQEVILRCVPISNHLYFYWYRQILGQKVEFLVSFYNNEISEKSEIFDDQFSVERPDGSNFTLKIRSTKLEDSAMYFCASSAPGLDILNEQFFGPGTRLTVL.

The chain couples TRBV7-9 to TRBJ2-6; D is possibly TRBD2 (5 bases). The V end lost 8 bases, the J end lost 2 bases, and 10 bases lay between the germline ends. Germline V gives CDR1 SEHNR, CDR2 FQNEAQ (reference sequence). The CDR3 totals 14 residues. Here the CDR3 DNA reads TGTGCCAGCTATGGACTTCCTGGGGCCAACGTCCTGACTTTC. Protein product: CASYGLPGANVLTF. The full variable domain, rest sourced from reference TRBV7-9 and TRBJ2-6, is DTGVSQNPRHKITKRGQNVTFRCDPISEHNRLYWYRQTLGQGPEFLTYFQNEAQLEKSRLLSDRFSAERPKGSFSTLEIQRTEQGDSAMYLCASYGLPGANVLTFGAGSRLTVL.

The CDR3 DNA is TGTGCCAGCAGCGTAGCCACGGGGGGGTCCGCCGGCGAGCAGTACTTC. Residues: CASSVATGGSAGEQYF. The chain is built from TRBV9 and TRBJ2-7; the match to TRBD2 covers 8 bases. Trimming at V came to 0 bases and at J to 6 bases, leaving 11 bases not matched to a gene. Germline CDR1 and CDR2: SGDLS and YYNGEE. The CDR3 totals 16 residues.

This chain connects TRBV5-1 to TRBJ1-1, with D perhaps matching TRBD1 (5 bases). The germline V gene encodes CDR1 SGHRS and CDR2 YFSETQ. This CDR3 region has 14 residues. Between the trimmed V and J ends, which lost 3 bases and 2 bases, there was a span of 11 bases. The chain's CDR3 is CASSSAGRNTEAFF. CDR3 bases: TGCGCCAGCAGCTCTGCGGGACGCAACACTGAAGCTTTCTTT.

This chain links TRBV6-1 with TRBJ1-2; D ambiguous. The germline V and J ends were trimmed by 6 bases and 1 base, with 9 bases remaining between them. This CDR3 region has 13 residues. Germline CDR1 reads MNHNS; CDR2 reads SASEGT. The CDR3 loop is CASSGGNNYGYTF. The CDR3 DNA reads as TGTGCCAGCAGCGGCGGCAATAACTATGGCTACACCTTC.

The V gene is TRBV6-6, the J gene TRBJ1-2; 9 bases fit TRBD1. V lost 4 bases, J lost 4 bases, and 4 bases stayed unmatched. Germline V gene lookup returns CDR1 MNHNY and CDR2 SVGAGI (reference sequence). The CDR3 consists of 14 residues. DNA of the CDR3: TGTGCCAGCAGTTCAACGACAGGGGGCTATGGCTACACCTTC. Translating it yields CASSSTTGGYGYTF.

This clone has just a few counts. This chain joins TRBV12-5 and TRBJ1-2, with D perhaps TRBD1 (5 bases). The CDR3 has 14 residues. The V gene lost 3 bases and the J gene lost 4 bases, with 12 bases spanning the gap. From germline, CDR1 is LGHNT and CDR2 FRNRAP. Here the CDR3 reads CASGFGRGSYGYTF. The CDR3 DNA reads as TGTGCTAGTGGTTTTGGAAGGGGCTCCTATGGCTACACCTTC.

CDR3 nucleotide sequence: TGTGCCAGCAGTTCACAGGGATTCGAGCAGTACTTC. Translation: CASSSQGFEQYF. The chain has TRBV2 and TRBJ2-7, with D possibly TRBD1 on 6 matching bases. The V and J ends lost 5 bases and 6 bases respectively, with 11 bases between them. The CDR3 is 12 amino acids. Germline CDR1 SNHLY, CDR2 FYNNEI.

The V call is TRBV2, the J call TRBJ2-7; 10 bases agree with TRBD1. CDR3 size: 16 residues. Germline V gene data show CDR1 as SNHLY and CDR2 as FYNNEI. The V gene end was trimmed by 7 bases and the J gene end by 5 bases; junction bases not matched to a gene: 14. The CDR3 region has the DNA TGTGCCAGCAACCCGGGCACGGGACAGGGGTCCCACGAGCAGTACTTC. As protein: CASNPGTGQGSHEQYF.